Following are 29 T cell receptor beta chains from one sample sequenced in a study of blood T cell repertoires in COVID-19. Clones were sequenced by immunoSEQ multiplex PCR, and TCRdb holds only the in-frame ones, with some missing. Among under 200,000 clones listed, around 80% were seen once. Material for sequencing was peripheral blood. Every receptor here comes from a man younger than 40 with active or convalescent COVID-19.

V usage is TRBV28 and J usage is TRBJ1-2; 7 bases agree with TRBD1. The CDR3 spans 12 residues. The ends lost 4 bases at V and 8 bases at J; junction bases unmatched: 4. Germline CDR1 is MDHEN and CDR2 is SYDVKM. Here the CDR3 reads CASSSGGIGYTF. The CDR3 bases are TGTGCCAGCAGTTCAGGGGGAATCGGCTACACCTTC.

This clone was counted once. This chain connects TRBV25-1 to TRBJ2-7; D is perhaps TRBD1 (6 bases). CDR1 is MGHDK and CDR2 is SYGVNS in the germline V gene. V lost 3 bases, J lost 7 bases, and 22 bases lay in between. The CDR3 has 16 amino acids. The CDR3: CASSDSPLLAQGEQYF. The CDR3 DNA sequence: TGTGCCAGCAGTGATTCCCCTCTCCTAGCCCAGGGGGAGCAGTACTTC.

This clone has only one observation. The chain links TRBV15 to TRBJ1-2, with 10 bases that match TRBD1. From germline, CDR1 is LNHNV and CDR2 YYDKDF (reference sequence). The V segment lost 4 bases and the J segment 3 bases; nucleotides outside the gene matches: 8. The length of the CDR3 is 16 residues. CDR3 protein: CATSNSDRGPYYGYTF. Here the CDR3 DNA reads TGTGCCACCAGCAACTCCGACAGGGGGCCGTACTATGGCTACACCTTC.

The chain has TRBV11-2 and TRBJ2-3, with TRBD1 matching 7 bases. The V gene end was trimmed by 5 bases and the J gene end by 0 bases; junction bases not matched to a gene: 8. The CDR3 sequence is 16 residues long. CDR1 SGHAT and CDR2 FQNNGV come from the germline V gene. The CDR3 protein is CASSAWDSPSTDTQYF. The CDR3 DNA is TGTGCCAGCAGCGCCTGGGACAGCCCGAGCACAGATACGCAGTATTTT.

With respect to this clone: Other nucleotide sequences in the sample specify the same CDR3. The chain couples TRBV18 to TRBJ1-4; the match to TRBD1 covers 7 bases. This CDR3 comprises 16 residues. Germline V gene lookup returns CDR1 KGHSH and CDR2 LQKENI. J was trimmed by 0 bases and V by 1 base; bases with no gene match: 2. Here the CDR3 reads CASSPRQGATNEKLFF. CDR3 DNA sequence: TGTGCCAGCTCACCACGTCAGGGGGCAACTAATGAAAAACTGTTTTTT.

This clone was counted between two and nine times. V and J are TRBV12-2 and TRBJ2-1; no DNA check was done on the table's D call, TRBD2. TRBV12-2 is recorded as a pseudogene. The CDR3 covers 15 residues. The CDR3 DNA reads as TGTGCAAGTCGCTTAGGAAGGCTAGCGGGTGATGAGCAGTTCTTC. Its protein is CASRLGRLAGDEQFF.

Here the CDR3 reads CSVVFGRGTDTQYF. The CDR3 DNA is TGCAGCGTTGTATTCGGGCGGGGCACAGATACGCAGTATTTT. V gene TRBV29-1 combines with J gene TRBJ2-3, with D tentatively TRBD2 (5 bases). The CDR3 length is 14 residues. Deletions cut 4 bases from V and 1 base from J, with 12 bases between. CDR1 is SQVTM and CDR2 is ANQGSEA in the germline V gene.

J is TRBJ2-7 and V is TRBV6-5; 9 positions agree with TRBD1. V gave up 10 bases and J gave up 5 bases; unmatched junction bases: 9. The CDR3 spans 13 residues. Germline assignment: CDR1 MNHEY and CDR2 SVGAGI. CDR3 sequence reads: CATNRDRADEQYF. The CDR3 DNA follows: TGTGCCACCAACCGGGACAGGGCTGACGAGCAGTACTTC.

The V gene is TRBV7-9, the J gene TRBJ2-2; 9 positions match TRBD2. J gave up 3 bases and V 2 bases, and 10 bases lay outside the gene matches. The CDR3 runs 18 residues. The germline CDR1 and CDR2 sequences are SEHNR and FQNEAQ (reference sequence). In nucleotides, the CDR3 is TGTGCCAGCAGCTTAACCGGGGCTAGCGGGATATACACCGGGGAGCTGTTTTTT. This encodes CASSLTGASGIYTGELFF.

The V gene is TRBV3-1 (or the pseudogene TRBV3-2), the J gene TRBJ1-1, with D possibly being TRBD1 (6 bases). From germline, CDR1 is LGHDT and CDR2 YNNKEL (reference sequence). The CDR3 consists of 14 residues. Trimming left V 1 base short and J 6 bases short, with 12 bases between. The CDR3 sequence: CASSQAGTSSEAFF. Written as DNA, the CDR3 is TGTGCCAGCAGCCAAGCCGGGACATCTTCTGAAGCTTTCTTT.

This chain connects TRBV10-2 to TRBJ2-1; TRBD2 agrees at 13 bases. CDR3 size: 14 residues. Trimming removed 5 bases from V and 10 bases from J; junction bases left unmatched: 5. From germline, CDR1 is WSHSY and CDR2 SAAADI. The CDR3 loop is CASSTSGGAFEQFF. The CDR3 DNA follows: TGCGCCAGCAGTACTAGCGGGGGGGCATTCGAGCAGTTCTTC.

The rearrangement uses TRBV2 and TRBJ1-6, with D possibly TRBD1 on 6 matching bases. The CDR3 has 16 residues. The germline V gene has CDR1 SNHLY and CDR2 FYNNEI. Trimming left V 7 bases short and J 7 bases short, with 20 bases between. CDR3 nucleotide sequence: TGTGCCAGCACCAATGGGGGGGCGCCGAAAAATTCACCCCTCCACTTT. Amino acids: CASTNGGAPKNSPLHF.

The DNA for the CDR3 is TGTGCCAGCAGCCAAGCCGACAGAGGCACCTATGGCTACACCTTC. This gives the protein CASSQADRGTYGYTF. The chain has TRBV3-1 (or the pseudogene TRBV3-2) and TRBJ1-2, with a possible D match to TRBD1 (5 bases). CDR1 is LGHDT and CDR2 is YNNKEL in the germline V gene (reference sequence). CDR3 size: 15 residues. Trimming shortened V by 1 base and J by 4 bases, and 13 bases separated the two germline ends.

The V and J genes are TRBV11-3 and TRBJ2-1; weak D call: TRBD1 (6 bases). Germline lookup yields CDR1 SGHNT and CDR2 YENEEA. The CDR3 totals 15 residues. V was shortened by 3 bases and J by 0 bases, with 9 bases between the two germline ends. CDR3 in amino acids: CASSLQGGSYNEQFF. The DNA of the CDR3 is TGTGCCAGCAGCTTGCAAGGGGGCTCCTACAATGAGCAGTTCTTC.

The rearrangement joins TRBV5-5 to TRBJ2-1; possibly TRBD1 for D (5 bases). CDR3 length: 15 residues. The V end lost 0 bases, the J end lost 5 bases, and 12 bases lay between the germline ends. Germline CDR1 reads SGHKS; CDR2 reads YYEKEE (reference sequence). CDR3 sequence (DNA): TGTGCCAGCAGCTTGGCCCTGACAGACAACAATGAGCAGTTCTTC. Its translation is CASSLALTDNNEQFF. The full variable domain, with the rest looked up from reference TRBV5-5 and TRBJ2-1, is DAGVTQSPTHLIKTRGQQVTLRCSPISGHKSVSWYQQVLGQGPQFIFQYYEKEERGRGNFPDRFSARQFPNYSSELNVNALLLGDSALYLCASSLALTDNNEQFFGPGTRLTVL.

This chain joins TRBV7-9 and TRBJ2-2, with 8 nucleotides matching TRBD1. There are 15 residues in the CDR3. Trimming cost V 3 bases and J 4 bases; bases outside gene matches: 4. CDR1 is SEHNR, CDR2 FQNEAQ, per germline (reference sequence). CDR3 bases: TGTGCCAGCAGCTTGCAGGGGGCGACCACCGGGGAGCTGTTTTTT. This translates into CASSLQGATTGELFF.

The chain links TRBV19 to TRBJ1-2, with 9 bases lining up with TRBD1. This CDR3 is built from 14 residues. V gave up 5 bases and J gave up 4 bases; unmatched junction bases: 5. In germline, CDR1 is LNHDA, CDR2 SQIVND (reference sequence). The chain's CDR3 is CASSPRTGVYGYTF. In DNA, the CDR3 is TGTGCCAGTAGTCCACGGACAGGGGTCTATGGCTACACCTTC.

This clone came up once. The chain has TRBV6-4 and TRBJ2-2; D unclear. The CDR3 is 13 residues long. Trimming took 0 bases from V and 5 from J, leaving 4 bases between them. Germline V gene lookup returns CDR1 MRHNA and CDR2 SNTAGT. The CDR3 reads CASSDSETGELFF. The CDR3, as DNA: TGTGCCAGCAGTGACTCGGAGACCGGGGAGCTGTTTTTT.

The chain carries TRBV3-1 (or the pseudogene TRBV3-2) and TRBJ2-5; 8 nucleotides line up with TRBD2. Per the germline V gene, CDR1 is LGHDT and CDR2 is YNNKEL (reference sequence). The junction had 3 bases not matched to a gene; V was cut back by 3 bases and J by 3 bases. CDR3 size: 14 residues. The CDR3, as DNA: TGTGCCAGCAGCCACCCGGGAGGGGAAGAGACCCAGTACTTC. Translation: CASSHPGGEETQYF.

On this clone itself: Additional DNA sequences in this sample encode the identical CDR3. This sequence joins TRBV10-3 and TRBJ2-1; 11 bases are shared with TRBD2. CDR3 length: 18 residues. The V gene end was trimmed by 2 bases and the J gene end by 0 bases; junction bases not matched to a gene: 6. The germline gives CDR1 ENHRY, CDR2 SYGVKD. The CDR3 loop is CAISERLAGGSSYNEQFF. The DNA of the CDR3 is TGTGCCATCAGTGAGCGTCTAGCGGGAGGTAGCTCCTACAATGAGCAGTTCTTC.

The chain carries TRBV28 and TRBJ1-4; 10 bases fit TRBD1. CDR1 is MDHEN, CDR2 SYDVKM, per germline. V was clipped by 4 bases and J by 8 bases; unmatched bases: 10. The CDR3 covers 16 residues. In DNA form, the CDR3 reads TGTGCCAGCAGTTCCCCCGAGGGACAGGGGCCCGAAAAACTGTTTTTT. Translation gives CASSSPEGQGPEKLFF. Together with reference TRBV28 and TRBJ1-4, the CDR3 gives the full variable domain: DVKVTQSSRYLVKRTGEKVFLECVQDMDHENMFWYRQDPGLGLRLIYFSYDVKMKEKGDIPEGYSVSREKKERFSLILESASTNQTSMYLCASSSPEGQGPEKLFFGSGTQLSVL.

The chain has TRBV5-6 and TRBJ1-5, with no clear D. V lost 0 bases to trimming and J lost 1 base, with 11 bases between them. Germline CDR1 SGHDT, CDR2 YYEEEE. The CDR3 covers 16 residues. CDR3: CASSLVRAGSNQPQHF. CDR3 DNA sequence: TGTGCCAGCAGCTTGGTTCGAGCAGGAAGCAATCAGCCCCAGCATTTT.

The chain employs TRBV29-1 and TRBJ1-1, with TRBD1 identical over 10 bases. The ends lost 8 bases at V and 11 bases at J; junction bases unmatched: 11. This CDR3 has 12 amino acids. Germline-derived CDR1 and CDR2 are SQVTM and ANQGSEA. CDR3 loop: CSFLTGGASAFF. CDR3 DNA: TGCAGCTTCCTGACAGGGGGCGCGTCGGCTTTCTTT.

The J gene is TRBJ1-5, the V gene TRBV19; TRBD1 matches at 8 bases. The V segment lost 1 base and the J segment 0 bases; nucleotides outside the gene matches: 20. Germline V gene data show CDR1 as LNHDA and CDR2 as SQIVND (reference sequence). This CDR3 comprises 22 residues. The CDR3 DNA reads as TGTGCCAGTAGTATAGTTAGTCAGGGGGCAACCAATATTCCCAATAGCAATCAGCCCCAGCATTTT. Its translation is CASSIVSQGATNIPNSNQPQHF.

This clone was observed a handful of times. The J gene is TRBJ2-1, the V gene TRBV24-1, with 7 bases identical to TRBD1. Losses at the gene ends were 2 bases for V and 7 bases for J; bases not matched to a gene: 7. Per germline, CDR1 KGHDR and CDR2 SFDVKD. This CDR3 comprises 15 residues. Written as DNA, the CDR3 is TGTGCCACCAGTGATTGGGGGACAGAACCTAATGAGCAGTTCTTC. It codes for CATSDWGTEPNEQFF.

The rearrangement uses TRBV9 and TRBJ1-5, with D tentatively TRBD1 (5 bases). The CDR3 runs to 15 residues. CDR1 is SGDLS, CDR2 YYNGEE, per germline. Trimming removed 2 bases from V and 7 bases from J, with 16 bases in between. DNA for the CDR3: TGTGCCAGCAGCGTCGGAGACAGCGGAGGGCAGCCCCAGCATTTT. Translating gives CASSVGDSGGQPQHF.

This sequence joins TRBV11-3 and TRBJ1-1; D not certain. Germline V gives CDR1 SGHNT, CDR2 YENEEA. V lost 0 bases, J lost 0 bases, and 8 bases lay in between. This CDR3 is 15 amino acids long. The CDR3 nucleotides are TGTGCCAGCAGCTTAGATACCGCGCTGAACACTGAAGCTTTCTTT. Encoded protein: CASSLDTALNTEAFF.

This clone was counted once. The chain couples TRBV5-6 to TRBJ2-1; 12 positions match TRBD2. The CDR3 has 16 residues. V lost 0 bases, J lost 4 bases, and 2 bases stayed unmatched. Germline lookup yields CDR1 SGHDT and CDR2 YYEEEE. DNA of the CDR3: TGTGCCAGCAGCTTGGGACTAGCGGGAGTTTACAATGAGCAGTTCTTC. It codes for CASSLGLAGVYNEQFF.

The gene calls are TRBV4-3 and TRBJ1-4; 7 nucleotides agree with TRBD1. The germline V gene encodes CDR1 LGHNA and CDR2 YSLEER. V shed 4 bases, J shed 4 bases, and the junction held 9 bases outside the gene matches. This CDR3 has 16 amino acids. The CDR3 is CASSLDRAVGNEKLFF. CDR3 in DNA: TGCGCCAGCAGCCTCGACAGGGCCGTGGGTAATGAAAAACTGTTTTTT.